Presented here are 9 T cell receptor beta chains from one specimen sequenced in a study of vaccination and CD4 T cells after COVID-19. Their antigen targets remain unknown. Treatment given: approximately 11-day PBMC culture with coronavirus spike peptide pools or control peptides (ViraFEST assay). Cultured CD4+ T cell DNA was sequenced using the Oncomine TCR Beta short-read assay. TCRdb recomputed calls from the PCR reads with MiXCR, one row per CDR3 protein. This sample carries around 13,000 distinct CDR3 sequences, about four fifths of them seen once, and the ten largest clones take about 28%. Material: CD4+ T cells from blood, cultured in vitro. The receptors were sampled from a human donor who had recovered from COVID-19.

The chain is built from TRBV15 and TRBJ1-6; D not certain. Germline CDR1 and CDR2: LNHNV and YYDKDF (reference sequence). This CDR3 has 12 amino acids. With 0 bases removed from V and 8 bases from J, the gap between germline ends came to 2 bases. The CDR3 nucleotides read TGTGCCACCAGCAGAGACTATTCACCCCTCCACTTT. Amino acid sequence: CATSRDYSPLHF. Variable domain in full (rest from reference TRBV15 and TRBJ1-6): DAMVIQNPRYQVTQFGKPVTLSCSQTLNHNVMYWYQQKSSQAPKLLFHYYDKDFNNEADTPDNFQSRRPNTSFCFLDIRSPGLGDTAMYLCATSRDYSPLHFGNGTRLTVT.

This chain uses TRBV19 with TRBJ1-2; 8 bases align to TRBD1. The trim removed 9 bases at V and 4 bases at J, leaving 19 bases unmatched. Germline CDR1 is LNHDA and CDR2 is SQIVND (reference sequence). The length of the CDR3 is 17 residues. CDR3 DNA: TGTGCCAGCTATCCCAGTCTGCCAGGGGGCAGGGGCTATGGCTACACCTTC. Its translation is CASYPSLPGGRGYGYTF. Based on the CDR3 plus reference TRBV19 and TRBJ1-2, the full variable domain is DGGITQSPKYLFRKEGQNVTLSCEQNLNHDAMYWYRQDPGQGLRLIYYSQIVNDFQKGDIAEGYSVSREKKESFPLTVTSAQKNPTAFYLCASYPSLPGGRGYGYTFGSGTRLTVV.

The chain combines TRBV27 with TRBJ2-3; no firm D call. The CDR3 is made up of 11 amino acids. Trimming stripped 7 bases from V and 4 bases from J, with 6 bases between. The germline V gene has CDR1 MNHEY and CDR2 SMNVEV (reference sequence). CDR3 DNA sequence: TGTGCCAGCAAGACATCAGATACGCAGTATTTT. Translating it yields CASKTSDTQYF.

CDR3 DNA: TGTGCCAGCAGCTTGGGACCAGGGGTGGGCTATGGCTACACCTTC. It is translated as CASSLGPGVGYGYTF. The rearrangement links TRBV7-9 to TRBJ1-2; a possible D gene is TRBD1 (6 bases). Germline V lookup: CDR1 SEHNR, CDR2 FQNEAQ (reference sequence). The V gene lost 3 bases and the J gene lost 4 bases, with 15 bases spanning the gap. The CDR3 runs to 15 residues.

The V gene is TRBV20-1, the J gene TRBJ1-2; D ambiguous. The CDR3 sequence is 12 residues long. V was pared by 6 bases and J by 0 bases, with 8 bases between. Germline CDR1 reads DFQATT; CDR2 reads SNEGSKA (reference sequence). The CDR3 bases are TGCAGTGCCCTAACCCCTAACTATGGCTACACCTTC. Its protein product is CSALTPNYGYTF.

The DNA of the CDR3 is TGCAGCGTGAGAGCCGGGACCGTCACCGGGGAGCTGTTTTTT. Translated, it gives CSVRAGTVTGELFF. The chain links TRBV29-1 to TRBJ2-2; D possibly matches TRBD1 or TRBD2 (5 bases each). The germline gives CDR1 SQVTM, CDR2 ANQGSEA. Trimming left V 6 bases short and J 4 bases short, with 15 bases between. There are 14 residues in the CDR3.

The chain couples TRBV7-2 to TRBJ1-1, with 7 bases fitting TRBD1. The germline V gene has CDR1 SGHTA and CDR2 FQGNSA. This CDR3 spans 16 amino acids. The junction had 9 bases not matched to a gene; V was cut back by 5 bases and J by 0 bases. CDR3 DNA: TGTGCCAGCAGCCGGACAGGTTCCCCCATGAACACTGAAGCTTTCTTT. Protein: CASSRTGSPMNTEAFF.

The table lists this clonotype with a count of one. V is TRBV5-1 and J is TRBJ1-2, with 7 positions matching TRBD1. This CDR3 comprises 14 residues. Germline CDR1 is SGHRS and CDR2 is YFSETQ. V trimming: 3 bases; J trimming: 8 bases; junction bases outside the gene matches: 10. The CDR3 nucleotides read TGCGCCAGCAGCTCTAACCGGGACAGAGAAGGCTACACCTTC. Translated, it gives CASSSNRDREGYTF.

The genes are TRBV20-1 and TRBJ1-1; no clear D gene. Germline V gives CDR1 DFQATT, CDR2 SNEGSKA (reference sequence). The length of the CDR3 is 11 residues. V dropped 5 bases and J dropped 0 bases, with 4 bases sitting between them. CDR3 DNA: TGCAGTGCTCCAATGAACACTGAAGCTTTCTTT. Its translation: CSAPMNTEAFF.